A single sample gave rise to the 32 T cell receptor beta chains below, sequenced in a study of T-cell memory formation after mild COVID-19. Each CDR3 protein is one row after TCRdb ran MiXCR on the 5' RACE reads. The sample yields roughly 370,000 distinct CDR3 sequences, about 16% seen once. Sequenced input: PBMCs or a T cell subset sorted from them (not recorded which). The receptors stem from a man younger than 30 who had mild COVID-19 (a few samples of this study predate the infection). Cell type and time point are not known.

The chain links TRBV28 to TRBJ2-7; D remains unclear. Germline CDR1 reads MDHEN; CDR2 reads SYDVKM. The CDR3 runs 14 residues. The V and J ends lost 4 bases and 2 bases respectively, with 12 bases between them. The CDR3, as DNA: TGTGCCAGCAGTTCGGGTGGCCCTGCCTACGAGCAGTACGTC. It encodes CASSSGGPAYEQYV.

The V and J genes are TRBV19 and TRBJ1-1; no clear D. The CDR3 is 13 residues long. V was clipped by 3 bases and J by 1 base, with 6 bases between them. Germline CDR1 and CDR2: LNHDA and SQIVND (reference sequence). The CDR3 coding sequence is TGTGCCAGTAGTATGTACGAGAACACTGAAGCTTTCTTT. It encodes CASSMYENTEAFF.

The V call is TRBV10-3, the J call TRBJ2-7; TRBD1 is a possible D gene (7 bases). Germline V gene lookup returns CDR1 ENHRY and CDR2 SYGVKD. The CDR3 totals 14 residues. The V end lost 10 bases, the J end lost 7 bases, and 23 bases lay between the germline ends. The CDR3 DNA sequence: TGTGCCACAAACACCCCGGAGGGGGCTGGAGAGCAGTACGTC. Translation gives CATNTPEGAGEQYV.

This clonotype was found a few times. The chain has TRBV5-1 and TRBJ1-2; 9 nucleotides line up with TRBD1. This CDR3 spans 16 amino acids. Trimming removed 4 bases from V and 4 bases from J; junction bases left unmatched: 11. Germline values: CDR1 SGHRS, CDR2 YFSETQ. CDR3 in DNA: TGCGCCAGCAGCCCACCGGTGGGACAGGGCAGCTATGGCTACACCTTC. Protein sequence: CASSPPVGQGSYGYTF.

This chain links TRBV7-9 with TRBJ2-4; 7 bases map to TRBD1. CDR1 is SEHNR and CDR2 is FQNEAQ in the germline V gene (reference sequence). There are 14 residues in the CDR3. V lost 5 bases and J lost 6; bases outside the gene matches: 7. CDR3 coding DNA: TGTGCCAGCAGCCCACCAACAGGGGTAAACATTCAGTACTTC. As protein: CASSPPTGVNIQYF.

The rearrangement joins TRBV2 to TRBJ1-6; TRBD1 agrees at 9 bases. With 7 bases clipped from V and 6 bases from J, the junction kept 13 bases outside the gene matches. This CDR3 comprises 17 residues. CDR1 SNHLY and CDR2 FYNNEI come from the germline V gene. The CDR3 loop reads CASTERPGQGLNSPLHF. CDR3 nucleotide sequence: TGTGCCAGCACCGAGAGGCCGGGACAGGGACTTAATTCACCCCTCCACTTT.

CDR3 amino acids: CASSFWGTWNSPLHF. Written as DNA, the CDR3 is TGTGCCAGCAGCTTCTGGGGCACGTGGAATTCACCCCTCCACTTT. The rearrangement uses TRBV5-5 and TRBJ1-6; possibly TRBD1 for D (5 bases). With 2 bases removed from V and 7 bases from J, the gap between germline ends came to 13 bases. CDR3 size: 15 residues. Germline loops: CDR1 SGHKS, CDR2 YYEKEE (reference sequence).

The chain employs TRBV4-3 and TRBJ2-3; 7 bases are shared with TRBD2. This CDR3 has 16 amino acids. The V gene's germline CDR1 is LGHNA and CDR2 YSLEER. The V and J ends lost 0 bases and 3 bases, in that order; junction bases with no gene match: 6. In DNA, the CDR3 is TGCGCCAGCAGCCAAGATTCCGGCGGGGGAACAGATACGCAGTATTTT. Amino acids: CASSQDSGGGTDTQYF.

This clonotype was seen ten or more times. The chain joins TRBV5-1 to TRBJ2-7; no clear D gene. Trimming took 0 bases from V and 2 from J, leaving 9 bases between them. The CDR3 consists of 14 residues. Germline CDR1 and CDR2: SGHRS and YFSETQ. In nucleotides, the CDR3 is TGCGCCAGCAGCTTGGATACAGCAACCTACGAGCAGTACTTC. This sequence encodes CASSLDTATYEQYF.

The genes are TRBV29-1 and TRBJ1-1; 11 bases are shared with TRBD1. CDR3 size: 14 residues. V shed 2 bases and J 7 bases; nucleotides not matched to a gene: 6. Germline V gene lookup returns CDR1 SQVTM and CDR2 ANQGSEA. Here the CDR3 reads CSVENRDRGNEAFF. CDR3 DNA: TGCAGCGTTGAAAACCGGGACAGGGGGAATGAAGCTTTCTTT.

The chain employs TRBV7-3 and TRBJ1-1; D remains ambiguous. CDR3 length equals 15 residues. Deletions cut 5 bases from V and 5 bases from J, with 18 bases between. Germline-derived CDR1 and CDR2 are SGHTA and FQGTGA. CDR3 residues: CASSPSYGEKTEAFF. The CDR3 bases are TGTGCCAGCAGCCCCTCTTACGGGGAGAAGACTGAAGCTTTCTTT. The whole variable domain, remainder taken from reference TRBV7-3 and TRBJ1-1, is GAGVSQTPSNKVTEKGKYVELRCDPISGHTALYWYRQSLGQGPEFLIYFQGTGAADDSGLPNDRFFAVRPEGSVSTLKIQRTERGDSAVYLCASSPSYGEKTEAFFGQGTRLTVV.

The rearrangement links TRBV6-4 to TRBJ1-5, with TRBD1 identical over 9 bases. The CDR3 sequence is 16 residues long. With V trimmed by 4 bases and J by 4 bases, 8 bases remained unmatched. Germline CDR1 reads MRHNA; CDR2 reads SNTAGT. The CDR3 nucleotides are TGTGCCAGCAGTGTCGACAGGGGGGAAAGTAATCAGCCCCAGCATTTT. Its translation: CASSVDRGESNQPQHF.

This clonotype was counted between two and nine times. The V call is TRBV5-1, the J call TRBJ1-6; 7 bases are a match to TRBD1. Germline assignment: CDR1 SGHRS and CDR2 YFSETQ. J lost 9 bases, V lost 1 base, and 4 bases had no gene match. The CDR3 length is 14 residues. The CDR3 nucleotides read TGCGCCAGCAGCTTGAGGAGGGGGCCTTCACCCCTCCACTTT. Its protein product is CASSLRRGPSPLHF. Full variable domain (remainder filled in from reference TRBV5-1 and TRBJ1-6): KAGVTQTPRYLIKTRGQQVTLSCSPISGHRSVSWYQQTPGQGLQFLFEYFSETQRNKGNFPGRFSGRQFSNSRSEMNVSTLELGDSALYLCASSLRRGPSPLHFGNGTRLTVT.

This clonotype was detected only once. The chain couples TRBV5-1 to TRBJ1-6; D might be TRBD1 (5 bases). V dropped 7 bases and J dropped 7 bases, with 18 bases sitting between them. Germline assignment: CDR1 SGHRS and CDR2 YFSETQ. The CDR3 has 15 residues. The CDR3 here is CASGKGEARNSPLHF. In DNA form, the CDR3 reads TGCGCCAGCGGAAAAGGGGAAGCCCGAAATTCACCCCTCCACTTT.

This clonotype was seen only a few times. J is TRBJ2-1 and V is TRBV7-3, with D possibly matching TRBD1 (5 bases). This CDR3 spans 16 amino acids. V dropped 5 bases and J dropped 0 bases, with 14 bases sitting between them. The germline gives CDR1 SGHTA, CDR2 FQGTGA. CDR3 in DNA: TGTGCCAGCAGCGCCGACAGTCTCGTCTCCTACAATGAGCAGTTCTTC. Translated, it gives CASSADSLVSYNEQFF.

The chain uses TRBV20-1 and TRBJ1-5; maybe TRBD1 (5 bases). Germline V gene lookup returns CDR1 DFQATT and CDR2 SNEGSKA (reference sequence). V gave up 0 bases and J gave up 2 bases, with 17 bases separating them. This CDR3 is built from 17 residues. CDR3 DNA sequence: TGCAGTGCTAGAGATTTCCAGGGCGGGTATGGCAATCAGCCCCAGCATTTT. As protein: CSARDFQGGYGNQPQHF.

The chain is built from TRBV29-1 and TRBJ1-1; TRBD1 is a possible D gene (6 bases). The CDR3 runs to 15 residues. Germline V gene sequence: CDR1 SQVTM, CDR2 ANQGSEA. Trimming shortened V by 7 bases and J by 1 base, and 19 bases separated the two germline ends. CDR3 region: CSALAGDKGNTEAFF. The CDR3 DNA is TGCAGCGCATTAGCCGGGGACAAAGGGAACACTGAAGCTTTCTTT.

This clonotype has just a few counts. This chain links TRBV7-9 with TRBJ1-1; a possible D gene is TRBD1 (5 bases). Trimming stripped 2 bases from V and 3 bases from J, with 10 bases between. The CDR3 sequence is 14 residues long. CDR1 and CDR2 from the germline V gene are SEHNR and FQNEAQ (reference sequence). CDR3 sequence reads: CASSLSRDYTEAFF. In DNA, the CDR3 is TGTGCCAGCAGCTTATCCCGGGACTACACTGAAGCTTTCTTT.

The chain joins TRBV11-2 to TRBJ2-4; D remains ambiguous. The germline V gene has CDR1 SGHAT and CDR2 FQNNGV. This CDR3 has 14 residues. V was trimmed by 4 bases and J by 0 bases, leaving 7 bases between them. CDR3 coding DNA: TGTGCCAGCAGCTCCTTCGGAGCCAAAAACATTCAGTACTTC. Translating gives CASSSFGAKNIQYF.

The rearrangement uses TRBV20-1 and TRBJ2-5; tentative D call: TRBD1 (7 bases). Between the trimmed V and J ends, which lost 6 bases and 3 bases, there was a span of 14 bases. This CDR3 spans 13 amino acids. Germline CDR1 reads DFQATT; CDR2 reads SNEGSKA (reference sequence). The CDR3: CSAIVRGEETQYF. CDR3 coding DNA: TGCAGTGCCATAGTCAGGGGGGAAGAGACCCAGTACTTC.

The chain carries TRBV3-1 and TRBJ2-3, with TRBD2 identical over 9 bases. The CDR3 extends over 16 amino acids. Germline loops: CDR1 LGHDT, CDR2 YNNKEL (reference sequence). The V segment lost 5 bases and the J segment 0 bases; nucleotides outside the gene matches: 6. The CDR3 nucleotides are TGTGCCAGCAGCTACCATAGCGGGGGAAGCACAGATACGCAGTATTTT. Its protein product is CASSYHSGGSTDTQYF.

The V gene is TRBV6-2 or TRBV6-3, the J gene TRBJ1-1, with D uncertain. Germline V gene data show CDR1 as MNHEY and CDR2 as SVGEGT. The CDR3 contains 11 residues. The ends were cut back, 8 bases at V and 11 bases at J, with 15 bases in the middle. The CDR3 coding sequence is TGTGCCAGCTGGTCGGGCGACCCGGCTTTCTTT. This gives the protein CASWSGDPAFF.

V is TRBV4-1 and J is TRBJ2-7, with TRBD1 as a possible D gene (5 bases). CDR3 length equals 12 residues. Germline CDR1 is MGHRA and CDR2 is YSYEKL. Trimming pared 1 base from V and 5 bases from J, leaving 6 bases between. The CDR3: CASSQAGNEQYF. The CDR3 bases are TGCGCCAGCAGCCAAGCAGGGAACGAGCAGTACTTC.

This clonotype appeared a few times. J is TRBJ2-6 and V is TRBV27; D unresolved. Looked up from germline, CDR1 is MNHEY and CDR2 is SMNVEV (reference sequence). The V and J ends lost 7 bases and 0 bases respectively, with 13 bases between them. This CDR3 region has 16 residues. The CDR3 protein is CASTNPQHSGANVLTF. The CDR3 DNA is TGTGCCAGCACCAACCCCCAGCACTCTGGGGCCAACGTCCTGACTTTC.

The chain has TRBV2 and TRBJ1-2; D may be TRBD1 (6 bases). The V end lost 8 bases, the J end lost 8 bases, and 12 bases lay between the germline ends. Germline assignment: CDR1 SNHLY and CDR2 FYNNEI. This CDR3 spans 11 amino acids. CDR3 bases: TGTGCCAGCCAGGGGCATGGAGGCTACACCTTC. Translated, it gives CASQGHGGYTF. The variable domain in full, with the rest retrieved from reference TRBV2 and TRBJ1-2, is EPEVTQTPSHQVTQMGQEVILRCVPISNHLYFYWYRQILGQKVEFLVSFYNNEISEKSEIFDDQFSVERPDGSNFTLKIRSTKLEDSAMYFCASQGHGGYTFGSGTRLTVV.

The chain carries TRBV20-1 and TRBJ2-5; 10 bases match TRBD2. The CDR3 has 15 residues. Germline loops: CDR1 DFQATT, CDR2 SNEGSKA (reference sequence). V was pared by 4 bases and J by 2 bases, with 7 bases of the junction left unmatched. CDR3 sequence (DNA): TGCAGTGCTAACCTTCGGACTAGCGGTCAAGAGACCCAGTACTTC. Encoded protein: CSANLRTSGQETQYF.

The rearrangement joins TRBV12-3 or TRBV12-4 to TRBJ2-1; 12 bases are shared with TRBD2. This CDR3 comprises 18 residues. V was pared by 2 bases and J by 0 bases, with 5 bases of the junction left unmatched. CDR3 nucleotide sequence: TGTGCCAGCAGTTTAAGGACTAGCGGGGTGAGCTCCTACAATGAGCAGTTCTTC. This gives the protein CASSLRTSGVSSYNEQFF.

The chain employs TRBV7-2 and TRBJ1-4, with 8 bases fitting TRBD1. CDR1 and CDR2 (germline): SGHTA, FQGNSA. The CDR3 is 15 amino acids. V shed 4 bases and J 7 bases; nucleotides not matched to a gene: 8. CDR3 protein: CASSSRTGRGEKLFF. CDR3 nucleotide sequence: TGTGCCAGCAGCTCCCGGACAGGGCGCGGTGAAAAACTGTTTTTT.

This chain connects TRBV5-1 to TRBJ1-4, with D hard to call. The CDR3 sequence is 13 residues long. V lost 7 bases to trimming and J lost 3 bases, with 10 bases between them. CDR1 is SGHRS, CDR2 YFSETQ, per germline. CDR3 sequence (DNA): TGCGCCAGCCAGGACCCCCCTAATGAAAAACTGTTTTTT. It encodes CASQDPPNEKLFF.

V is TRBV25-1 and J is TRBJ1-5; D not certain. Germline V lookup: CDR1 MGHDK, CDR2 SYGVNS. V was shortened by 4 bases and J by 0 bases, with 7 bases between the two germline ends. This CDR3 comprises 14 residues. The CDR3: CASSALYSNQPQHF. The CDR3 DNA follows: TGTGCCAGCAGTGCCCTTTATAGCAATCAGCCCCAGCATTTT.

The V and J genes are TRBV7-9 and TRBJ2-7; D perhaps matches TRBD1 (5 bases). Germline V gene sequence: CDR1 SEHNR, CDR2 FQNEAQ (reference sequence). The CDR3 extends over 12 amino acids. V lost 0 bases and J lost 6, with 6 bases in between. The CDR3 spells CASSLAGVEQYV. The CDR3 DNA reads TGTGCCAGCAGCTTAGCAGGGGTCGAGCAGTACGTC.

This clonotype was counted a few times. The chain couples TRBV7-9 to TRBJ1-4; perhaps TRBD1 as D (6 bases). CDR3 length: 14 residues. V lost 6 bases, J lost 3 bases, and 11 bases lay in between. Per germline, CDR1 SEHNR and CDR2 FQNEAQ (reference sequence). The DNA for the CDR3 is TGTGCCAGCAGTCGAGGGGGTGCTAATGAAAAACTGTTTTTT. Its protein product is CASSRGGANEKLFF.